Described below is a single T cell receptor (beta chain) sequence and its context. Its specificity is not known. Trimming removed 3 bases at V and 8 bases at J, with 14 bases between. Germline loops: CDR1 MNHEY, CDR2 SMNVEV (reference sequence). The CDR3 spans 14 residues. These data originate in a study of shared clonotypes between healthy human individuals. General study points: About 5% was the fraction of naive CD4 clonotypes found shared across four donors.

The naive CD8 population came from CD45RO-negative cells selected for CCR7, without terminally differentiated effector memory CD45RA+ cells. TCRdb's table, derived via immunoSEQ multiplex PCR, lists solely in-frame clones and lacks some. The sample includes 760,000 or so clones, about 96% of them seen just once. The clonotype comes from a man aged 25 to 40 in good health. The gene calls are TRBV27 and TRBJ2-1, with D hard to call. Sequenced sample: naive CD8+ T cells sorted from blood. Here the CDR3 reads CASSLNRIVDEQFF. The CDR3 DNA reads as TGTGCCAGCAGTTTGAATCGGATCGTTGATGAGCAGTTCTTC.